The 3 T cell receptor beta chains below come from one sample, sequenced in a study of T cell clonotyping in hematopoietic cell transplantation. The time point here: recipient sample about 28 days before transplant, after cytoreduction. TCRdb's copy holds only in-frame clones and misses some; the assay was immunoSEQ multiplex PCR. The data show tens of thousands of clones, with almost 97% seen just once and roughly 1.5% held by the top ten. This material consisted of peripheral blood mononuclear cells, taken before stem cell transplant. Receptor source: a woman aged 50 to 60 with acute myeloid leukemia. Some clones in this sample may be carry-over from other donors' samples.

The chain employs TRBV19 and TRBJ2-5; 7 nucleotides agree with TRBD2. J lost 4 bases, V lost 10 bases, and 3 bases had no gene match. The CDR3 has 11 residues. CDR1 is LNHDA and CDR2 is SQIVND in the germline V gene (reference sequence). The CDR3 region has the DNA TGTGCCACCGGCGGGGGAGAGACCCAGTACTTC. Protein: CATGGGETQYF.

This chain links TRBV6-5 with TRBJ2-1; 7 bases agree with TRBD2. This CDR3 spans 13 amino acids. V lost 7 bases, J lost 6 bases, and 6 bases stayed unmatched. Germline V gene lookup returns CDR1 MNHEY and CDR2 SVGAGI. In DNA, the CDR3 is TGTGCCAGCAAGAGGGGCGGGGGCAATGAGCAGTTCTTC. This sequence encodes CASKRGGGNEQFF.

This sequence joins TRBV30 and TRBJ1-5; D uncertain. The CDR3 sequence is 13 residues long. Looked up from germline, CDR1 is GTSNPN and CDR2 is SVGIG (reference sequence). The V gene lost 2 bases and the J gene lost 0 bases, with 5 bases spanning the gap. The CDR3 bases are TGTGCCTGGAGTAGTAATAGCAATCAGCCCCAGCATTTT. As protein: CAWSSNSNQPQHF. Based on the CDR3 plus reference TRBV30 and TRBJ1-5, the full variable domain is SQTIHQWPATLVQPVGSPLSLECTVEGTSNPNLYWYRQAAGRGLQLLFYSVGIGQISSEVPQNLSASRPQDRQFILSSKKLLLSDSGFYLCAWSSNSNQPQHFGDGTRLSIL.